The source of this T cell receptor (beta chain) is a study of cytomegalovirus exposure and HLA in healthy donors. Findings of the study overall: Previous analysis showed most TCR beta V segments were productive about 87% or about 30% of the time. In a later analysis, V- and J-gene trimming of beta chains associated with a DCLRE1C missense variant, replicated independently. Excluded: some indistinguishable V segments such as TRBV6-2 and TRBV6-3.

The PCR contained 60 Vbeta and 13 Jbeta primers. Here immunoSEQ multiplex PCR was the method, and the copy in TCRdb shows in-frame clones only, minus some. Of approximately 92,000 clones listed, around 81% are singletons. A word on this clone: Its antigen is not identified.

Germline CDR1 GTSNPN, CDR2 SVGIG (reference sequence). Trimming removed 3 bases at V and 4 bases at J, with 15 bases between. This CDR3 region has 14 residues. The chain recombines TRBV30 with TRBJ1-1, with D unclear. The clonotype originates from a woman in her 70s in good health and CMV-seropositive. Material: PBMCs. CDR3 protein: CAWRSRGSGTEAFF. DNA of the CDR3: TGTGCCTGGAGGTCCCGAGGGTCTGGCACTGAAGCTTTCTTT.